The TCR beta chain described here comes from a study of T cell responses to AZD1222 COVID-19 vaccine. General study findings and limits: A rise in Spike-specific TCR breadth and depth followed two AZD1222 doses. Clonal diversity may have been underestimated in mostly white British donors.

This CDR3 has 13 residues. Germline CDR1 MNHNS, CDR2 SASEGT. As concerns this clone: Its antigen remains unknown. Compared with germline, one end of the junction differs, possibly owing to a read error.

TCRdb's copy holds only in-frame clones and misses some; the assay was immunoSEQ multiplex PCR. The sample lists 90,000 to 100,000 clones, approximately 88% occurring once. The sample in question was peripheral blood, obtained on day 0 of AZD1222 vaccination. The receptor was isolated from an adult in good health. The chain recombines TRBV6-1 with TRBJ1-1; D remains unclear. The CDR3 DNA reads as TGTGCCAGCAGTCAAGCAACCCTGCCTGAAGCTTTCTTT. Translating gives CASSQATLPEAFF.